What follows describes a single T cell receptor beta chain. Some clones are missing from TCRdb's copy, which holds only in-frame ones; the method was immunoSEQ multiplex PCR. Counted here are tens of thousands of clones, more than 75% occurring once; the ten biggest clones make up approximately 39%. Regarding time point: baseline pretreatment blood. Noted treatment: 15 Gy SBRT to primary tumor, nephrectomy 4 weeks later. Blood was sampled at baseline, 2 weeks and 4 weeks after SBRT. The data stem from a study of radiation and T cells in renal cell carcinoma. Trimming took off 9 bases at V and 3 bases at J, with 12 bases between the two ends. There are 12 residues in the CDR3. Germline lookup yields CDR1 LNHDA and CDR2 SQIVND (reference sequence).

The starting material was blood, obtained from a patient whose treatment included radiotherapy and nephrectomy. The clonotype was recovered from a man aged 55 to 70 with renal cell carcinoma. The chain couples TRBV19 to TRBJ2-7; perhaps TRBD2 as D (6 bases). The CDR3 reads CASGRLGYEQYF. The CDR3, as DNA: TGTGCCAGCGGGAGACTCGGCTACGAGCAGTACTTC.